The 27 T cell receptor beta chains reported below all come from one sample, sequenced in a study of regulatory T cells in long-lasting Graves disease (dated by TCRdb to the early 2020s). In the paper's terms, the time point label means: newly diagnosed GD, antithyroid drugs for less than 3 months. For both TCR sequencing and RNA sequencing, RNA was extracted from PBMCs in TRIzol. Libraries were made using multiplex PCR. These reads were obtained on an Illumina HiSeq 4000. iRepertoire HTBI primers and Arm-PCR amplification of CDR3 regions were used to construct TCR beta libraries. TCRdb reworked the public reads: Q25 trimming with fastp, MiXCR clone assembly, productive beta chains retained. Under each unique CDR3 protein, matching rows form one entry showing the most common genes and DNA. In all, the sample holds over 300,000 distinct CDR3 sequences, and 15% to 17% of those were seen once. The top ten clones comprise about 20% of the sample.

The sequencing used peripheral blood mononuclear cells (PBMCs), collected at new diagnosis, from a patient treated with antithyroid drugs. Receptor source: a female donor with Graves disease.

This chain uses TRBV7-2 with TRBJ2-7; no reliable D call. This CDR3 spans 15 amino acids. CDR1 is SGHTA, CDR2 FQGNSA, per germline. Trimming removed 3 bases from V and 5 bases from J, with 17 bases in between. CDR3 DNA: TGTGCCAGCAGCTTCAGGATAACCCTACCGCACGAGCAGTACTTC. This gives the protein CASSFRITLPHEQYF.

This clonotype was recorded many times. The V gene is TRBV27, the J gene TRBJ1-1; TRBD1 aligns across 7 bases. This CDR3 has 14 amino acids. After removal of 6 bases from V and 5 bases from J, the junction contained 9 bases not matched to a gene. Germline values: CDR1 MNHEY, CDR2 SMNVEV (reference sequence). CDR3 in DNA: TGTGCCAGCAGGAAAGACAGGGAGGAAACTGAAGCTTTCTTT. Its protein is CASRKDREETEAFF.

This clonotype has a count of ten or more. The rearrangement uses TRBV3-1 and TRBJ1-1; D is unresolved. V was clipped by 4 bases and J by 6 bases, with 12 bases between them. This CDR3 comprises 13 residues. From germline, CDR1 is LGHDT and CDR2 YNNKEL (reference sequence). In DNA, the CDR3 is TGTGCCAGCAGCCTGACCATACTCGCTGAAGCTTTCTTT. This gives the protein CASSLTILAEAFF. The full variable domain, its missing parts supplied by reference TRBV3-1 and TRBJ1-1, is DTAVSQTPKYLVTQMGNDKSIKCEQNLGHDTMYWYKQDSKKFLKIMFSYNNKELIINETVPNRFSPKSPDKAHLNLHINSLELGDSAVYFCASSLTILAEAFFGQGTRLTVV.

This clonotype was picked up many times. The chain is built from TRBV12-3 or TRBV12-4 and TRBJ2-1, with D perhaps being TRBD1 or TRBD2 (6 bases each). V lost 6 bases, J lost 4 bases, and 16 bases lay in between. There are 15 residues in the CDR3. As DNA, the CDR3 is TGTGCCAGCAGACCCGAGGGGGGCCTTTACAATGAGCAGTTCTTC. It specifies CASRPEGGLYNEQFF.

In its sample, this clonotype was seen many times. The J gene is TRBJ1-1, the V gene TRBV27; the match to TRBD1 covers 9 bases. CDR3 size: 13 residues. CDR1 is MNHEY and CDR2 is SMNVEV in the germline V gene (reference sequence). With V trimmed by 5 bases and J by 10 bases, 8 bases remained unmatched. CDR3 region: CASSPWDREGAFF. CDR3 bases: TGTGCCAGCAGTCCCTGGGACAGGGAGGGAGCTTTCTTT.

The table lists this clonotype with many counts. The chain couples TRBV11-2 to TRBJ2-3; perhaps TRBD1 as D (6 bases). V was cut by 2 bases and J by 6 bases, with 12 bases left in between. Germline CDR1 is SGHAT and CDR2 is FQNNGV. The CDR3 is 14 residues long. CDR3 protein: CASSLLYRVDTQYF. In DNA form, the CDR3 reads TGTGCCAGCAGCTTATTGTACAGGGTTGATACGCAGTATTTT.

This clonotype came up many times. This chain links TRBV6-1 with TRBJ2-5, with a possible D match to TRBD1 (6 bases). With 4 bases removed from V and 5 bases from J, the gap between germline ends came to 20 bases. The CDR3 loop spans 16 amino acids. The germline V gene has CDR1 MNHNS and CDR2 SASEGT. The CDR3 spells CASSVGTPQPWETQYF. CDR3 nucleotide sequence: TGTGCCAGCAGTGTCGGGACACCGCAGCCCTGGGAGACCCAGTACTTC.

This clonotype has at least ten counts. CDR3 nucleotide sequence: TGTGCCAGCAGCCCCTCTAGGGCCCACTGGAGTGGCTACACCTTC. Protein sequence: CASSPSRAHWSGYTF. The chain joins TRBV6-1 to TRBJ1-2; D uncertain. The CDR3 sequence is 15 residues long. Germline CDR1 MNHNS, CDR2 SASEGT. The ends were cut back, 6 bases at V and 7 bases at J, with 21 bases in the middle.

There are many counts of this clonotype. The chain uses TRBV11-2 and TRBJ1-1; D not resolved. Germline V gene data show CDR1 as SGHAT and CDR2 as FQNNGV. Between the trimmed V and J ends, which lost 1 base and 3 bases, there was a span of 6 bases. The CDR3 has 13 amino acids. The CDR3 DNA reads TGTGCCAGCAGCTTAGTCTACTACACTGAAGCTTTCTTT. Translated, it gives CASSLVYYTEAFF.

V is TRBV12-3 or TRBV12-4 and J is TRBJ1-5; D ambiguous. The CDR3 covers 14 residues. V lost 10 bases and J 0 bases, leaving 13 bases between the germline ends. The DNA for the CDR3 is TGTGCCACCTCATCGGGATCTAGCAATCAGCCCCAGCATTTT. This codes for CATSSGSSNQPQHF.

This clonotype was seen a handful of times. V usage is TRBV29-1 and J usage is TRBJ2-7; a possible D gene is TRBD1 (6 bases). The CDR3 extends over 14 amino acids. CDR1 and CDR2 from the germline V gene are SQVTM and ANQGSEA. V was pared by 2 bases and J by 1 base, with 12 bases between. The CDR3 sequence is CSVEKDSESYEQYF. DNA for the CDR3: TGCAGCGTTGAAAAGGACAGCGAATCCTACGAGCAGTACTTC.

This clonotype has a count of ten or more. This sequence joins TRBV5-5 and TRBJ2-1; 9 bases agree with TRBD1. Germline V gene data show CDR1 as SGHKS and CDR2 as YYEKEE (reference sequence). V was clipped by 5 bases and J by 9 bases; unmatched bases: 9. CDR3 length: 14 amino acids. CDR3 bases: TGTGCCAGCAGTCGGACCCGACAGGGGGGTGAGCAGTTCTTC. Translating it yields CASSRTRQGGEQFF.

The V call is TRBV19, the J call TRBJ1-6; D remains unclear. In germline, CDR1 is LNHDA, CDR2 SQIVND (reference sequence). Between the trimmed V and J ends, which lost 5 bases and 8 bases, there was a span of 13 bases. The CDR3 length is 14 residues. The CDR3 sequence: CASSSRRTDSPLHF. CDR3 sequence (DNA): TGTGCCAGTAGTTCCCGGAGGACTGATTCACCCCTCCACTTT.

This clonotype was recorded many times. The chain recombines TRBV5-1 with TRBJ1-1, with D unresolved. V lost 0 bases and J lost 0, with 9 bases in between. Germline V CDR1 and CDR2: SGHRS, YFSETQ. The CDR3 covers 15 residues. For the CDR3, the DNA is TGCGCCAGCAGCTTGGATCTCGCCGTGAACACTGAAGCTTTCTTT. Its translation is CASSLDLAVNTEAFF.

This clonotype showed up many times. The gene calls are TRBV27 and TRBJ2-7; 8 nucleotides align to TRBD1. With 5 bases clipped from V and 1 base from J, the junction kept 7 bases outside the gene matches. This CDR3 contains 15 residues. From germline, CDR1 is MNHEY and CDR2 SMNVEV (reference sequence). The CDR3 here is CASSPQGTGSYEQYF. The CDR3 bases are TGTGCCAGCAGTCCACAAGGGACAGGTTCCTACGAGCAGTACTTC.

In regard to this clonotype: A read error is possible here, since a much larger clone lies one base away. Without the conserved terminal phenylalanine or tryptophan, this CDR3 likely stems from a read error. V gene TRBV28 combines with J gene TRBJ1-6; D is undetermined. This CDR3 has 13 amino acids. Germline V gene sequence: CDR1 MDHEN, CDR2 SYDVKM. V was clipped by 7 bases and J by 7 bases, with 11 bases between them. The CDR3 spells CASMIWENSPLHI. Written as DNA, the CDR3 is TGTGCCAGCATGATTTGGGAGAATTCACCCCTCCACATT.

This clonotype was recorded a few times. V gene TRBV24-1 combines with J gene TRBJ1-2; 9 bases match TRBD1. V was clipped by 4 bases and J by 7 bases; unmatched bases: 6. Per germline, CDR1 KGHDR and CDR2 SFDVKD. CDR3 length: 14 amino acids. DNA for the CDR3: TGTGCCACCAGTGAAGGGGACAGGGAAGGTGGCTACACCTTC. As protein: CATSEGDREGGYTF.

This clonotype showed up many times. The chain couples TRBV7-2 to TRBJ1-4, with D tentatively TRBD1 (5 bases). V was cut by 3 bases and J by 8 bases, with 16 bases left in between. The CDR3 has 15 amino acids. Germline V gene lookup returns CDR1 SGHTA and CDR2 FQGNSA. CDR3 nucleotides: TGTGCCAGCAGCTTCCGCGGGGCTGGGGAAGAAAAACTGTTTTTT. Amino acids: CASSFRGAGEEKLFF.

The V and J genes are TRBV12-5 and TRBJ2-7, with TRBD1 identical over 7 bases. The germline V gene has CDR1 LGHNT and CDR2 FRNRAP. The J segment lost 0 bases and the V segment lost 4 bases, leaving 0 bases of the junction unmatched. This CDR3 region has 13 residues. The CDR3 sequence is CASGWDSSYEQYF. DNA for the CDR3: TGTGCTAGTGGTTGGGACAGCTCCTACGAGCAGTACTTC.

This clonotype was detected ten times or more. This rearrangement joins TRBV7-2 to TRBJ1-2; no clear D gene. Deletions cut 1 base from V and 7 bases from J, with 4 bases between. This CDR3 has 11 residues. Looked up from germline, CDR1 is SGHTA and CDR2 is FQGNSA. The CDR3 sequence is CASSLVGGYTF. In DNA, the CDR3 is TGTGCCAGCAGCTTAGTTGGTGGCTACACCTTC.

This chain connects TRBV24-1 to TRBJ2-3; 9 bases map to TRBD1. J was trimmed by 2 bases and V by 4 bases; bases with no gene match: 9. The germline V gene encodes CDR1 KGHDR and CDR2 SFDVKD. The CDR3 is 17 residues long. CDR3 sequence (DNA): TGTGCCACCAGTGACCCCCGACAGGGGGACCACACAGATACGCAGTATTTT. This encodes CATSDPRQGDHTDTQYF.

The chain uses TRBV24-1 and TRBJ1-5, with TRBD1 as a possible D gene (6 bases). The germline gives CDR1 KGHDR, CDR2 SFDVKD. The CDR3 spans 13 residues. Deletions cut 4 bases from V and 6 bases from J, with 9 bases between. CDR3 nucleotide sequence: TGTGCCACCAGTGACCTCAGGGGTCAGCCCCAGCATTTT. As protein: CATSDLRGQPQHF.

This clonotype turned up a few times. This chain joins TRBV19 and TRBJ2-2; TRBD2 aligns across 8 bases. This CDR3 is 16 amino acids long. Germline trimming cut 3 bases from V and 1 base from J; bases unmatched to any gene: 4. Germline values: CDR1 LNHDA, CDR2 SQIVND (reference sequence). This chain's CDR3 is CASSIIAGMNTGELFF. The DNA for the CDR3 is TGTGCCAGTAGTATTATAGCGGGAATGAACACCGGGGAGCTGTTTTTT. Looking up the rest from reference TRBV19 and TRBJ2-2 gives the full variable domain: DGGITQSPKYLFRKEGQNVTLSCEQNLNHDAMYWYRQDPGQGLRLIYYSQIVNDFQKGDIAEGYSVSREKKESFPLTVTSAQKNPTAFYLCASSIIAGMNTGELFFGEGSRLTVL.

This clonotype showed up many times. The rearrangement links TRBV18 to TRBJ1-5; D gene unclear. The CDR3 sequence is 13 residues long. Trimming took off 3 bases at V and 9 bases at J, with 12 bases between the two ends. The germline V gene encodes CDR1 KGHSH and CDR2 LQKENI. The CDR3 DNA sequence: TGTGCCAGCTCACCGCGTCGGGGTCGGCCCCAGCATTTT. Translating gives CASSPRRGRPQHF.

This clonotype was counted many times. V gene TRBV9 combines with J gene TRBJ1-5; 8 bases are shared with TRBD1. CDR1 is SGDLS, CDR2 YYNGEE, per germline. The CDR3 runs to 14 residues. Unmatched junction bases numbered 2, after V lost 2 bases and J lost 4 bases. The CDR3 sequence is CASSVRQGNQPQHF. CDR3 coding DNA: TGTGCCAGCAGCGTCAGACAGGGGAATCAGCCCCAGCATTTT.

This chain links TRBV12-3 or TRBV12-4 with TRBJ1-5; TRBD1 aligns across 10 bases. V lost 6 bases to trimming and J lost 4 bases; unmatched junction nucleotides: 9. The CDR3 is 16 amino acids. The DNA of the CDR3 is TGTGCCAGCAGCCGGGCCCCGGGACAGGGGAATCAGCCCCAGCATTTT. Protein sequence: CASSRAPGQGNQPQHF.

This clonotype was counted many times. V and J are TRBV4-1 and TRBJ2-7; D unresolved. Germline values: CDR1 MGHRA, CDR2 YSYEKL. The V gene lost 0 bases and the J gene lost 4 bases, with 7 bases spanning the gap. This CDR3 has 13 residues. For the CDR3, the DNA is TGCGCCAGCAGCCAAGAAGGCAGATACGAGCAGTACTTC. Its translation is CASSQEGRYEQYF.